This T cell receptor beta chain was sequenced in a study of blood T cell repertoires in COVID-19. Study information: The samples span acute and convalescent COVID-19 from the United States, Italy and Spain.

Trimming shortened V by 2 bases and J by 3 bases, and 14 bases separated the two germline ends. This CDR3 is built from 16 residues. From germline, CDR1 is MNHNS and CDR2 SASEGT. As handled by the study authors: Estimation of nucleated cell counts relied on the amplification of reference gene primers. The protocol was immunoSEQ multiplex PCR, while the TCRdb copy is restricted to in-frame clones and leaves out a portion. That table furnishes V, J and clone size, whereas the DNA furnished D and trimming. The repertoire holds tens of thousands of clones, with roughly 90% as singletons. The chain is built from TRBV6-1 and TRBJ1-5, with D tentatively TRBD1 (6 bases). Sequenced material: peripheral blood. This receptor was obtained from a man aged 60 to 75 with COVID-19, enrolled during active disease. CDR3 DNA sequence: TGTGCCAGCAGTGAAATAGGGGGGGTAATCAATCAGCCCCAGCATTTT. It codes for CASSEIGGVINQPQHF.